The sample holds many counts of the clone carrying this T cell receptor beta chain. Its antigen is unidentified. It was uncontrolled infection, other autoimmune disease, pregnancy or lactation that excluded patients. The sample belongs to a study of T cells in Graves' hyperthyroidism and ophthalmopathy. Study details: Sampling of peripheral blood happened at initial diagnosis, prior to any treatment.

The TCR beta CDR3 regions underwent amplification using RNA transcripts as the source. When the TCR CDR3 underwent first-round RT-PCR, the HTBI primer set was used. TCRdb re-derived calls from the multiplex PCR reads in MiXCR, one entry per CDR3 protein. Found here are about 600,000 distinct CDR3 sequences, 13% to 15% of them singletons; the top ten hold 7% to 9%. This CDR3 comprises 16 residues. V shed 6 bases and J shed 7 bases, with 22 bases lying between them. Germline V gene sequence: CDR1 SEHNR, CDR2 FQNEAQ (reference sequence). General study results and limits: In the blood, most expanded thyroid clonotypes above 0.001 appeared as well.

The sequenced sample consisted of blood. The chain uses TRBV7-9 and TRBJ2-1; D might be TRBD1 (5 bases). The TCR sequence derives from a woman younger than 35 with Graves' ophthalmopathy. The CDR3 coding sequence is TGTGCCAGCAGGATCTTATGGCAGGGTATAGGGAATGAGCAGTTCTTC. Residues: CASRILWQGIGNEQFF.